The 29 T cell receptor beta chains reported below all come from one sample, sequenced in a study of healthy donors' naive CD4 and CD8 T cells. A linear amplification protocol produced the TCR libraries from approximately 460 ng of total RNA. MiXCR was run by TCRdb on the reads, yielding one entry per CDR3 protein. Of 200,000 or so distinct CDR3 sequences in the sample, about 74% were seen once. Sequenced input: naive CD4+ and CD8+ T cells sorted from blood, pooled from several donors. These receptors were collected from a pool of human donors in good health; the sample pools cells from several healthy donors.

The CDR3 coding sequence is TGTGCCAGCAGTTACTGGAAGGGGAGCGAGCAGTACTTC. It specifies CASSYWKGSEQYF. V and J are TRBV6-5 and TRBJ2-7; TRBD1 or TRBD2 may be the D gene (5 bases each). CDR1 and CDR2 (germline): MNHEY, SVGAGI. The CDR3 is 13 residues long. Trimming shortened V by 1 base and J by 6 bases, and 10 bases separated the two germline ends.

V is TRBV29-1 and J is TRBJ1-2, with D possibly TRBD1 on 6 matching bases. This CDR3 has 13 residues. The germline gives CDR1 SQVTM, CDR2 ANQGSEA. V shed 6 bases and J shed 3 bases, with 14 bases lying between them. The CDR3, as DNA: TGCAGCGTGAGGGGGGCGCTTGACTATGGCTACACCTTC. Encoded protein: CSVRGALDYGYTF.

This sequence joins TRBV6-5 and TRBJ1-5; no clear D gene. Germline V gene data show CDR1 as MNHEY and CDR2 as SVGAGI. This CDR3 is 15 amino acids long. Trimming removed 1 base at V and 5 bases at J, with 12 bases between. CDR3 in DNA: TGTGCCAGCAGTTACTGGCAGACAACTGATCAGCCCCAGCATTTT. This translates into CASSYWQTTDQPQHF.

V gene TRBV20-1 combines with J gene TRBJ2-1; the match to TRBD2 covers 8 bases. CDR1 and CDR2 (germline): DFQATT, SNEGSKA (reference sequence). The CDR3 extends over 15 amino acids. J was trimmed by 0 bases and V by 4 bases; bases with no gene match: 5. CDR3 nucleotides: TGCAGTGCTACTCAGCGGGGGCACTCCTACAATGAGCAGTTCTTC. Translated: CSATQRGHSYNEQFF.

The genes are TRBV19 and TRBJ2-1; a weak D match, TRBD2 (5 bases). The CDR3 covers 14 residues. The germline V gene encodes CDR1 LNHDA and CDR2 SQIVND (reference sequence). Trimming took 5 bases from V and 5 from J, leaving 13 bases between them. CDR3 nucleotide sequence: TGTGCCAGTAGTCTCGGACTCACAAACAATGAGCAGTTCTTC. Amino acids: CASSLGLTNNEQFF.

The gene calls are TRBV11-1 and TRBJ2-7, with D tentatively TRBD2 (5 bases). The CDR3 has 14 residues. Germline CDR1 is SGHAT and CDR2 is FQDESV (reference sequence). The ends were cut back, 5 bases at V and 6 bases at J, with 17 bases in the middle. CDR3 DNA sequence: TGTGCCAGCAGCCTCAGCCCAGGCGAGGGCGAGCAGTACTTC. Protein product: CASSLSPGEGEQYF.

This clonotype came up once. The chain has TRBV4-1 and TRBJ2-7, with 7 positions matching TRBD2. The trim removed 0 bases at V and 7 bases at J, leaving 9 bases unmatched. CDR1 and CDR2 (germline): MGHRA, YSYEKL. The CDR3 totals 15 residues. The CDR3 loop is CASSQDQSGKYEQYV. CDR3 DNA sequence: TGCGCCAGCAGCCAAGATCAGAGCGGGAAGTATGAGCAGTACGTC.

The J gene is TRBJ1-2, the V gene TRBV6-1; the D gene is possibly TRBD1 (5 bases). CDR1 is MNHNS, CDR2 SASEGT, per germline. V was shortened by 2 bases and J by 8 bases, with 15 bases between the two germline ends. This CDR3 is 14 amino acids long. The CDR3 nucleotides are TGTGCCAGCAGTGAAAACAGGCGGCTATGGGGCTACACCTTC. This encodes CASSENRRLWGYTF.

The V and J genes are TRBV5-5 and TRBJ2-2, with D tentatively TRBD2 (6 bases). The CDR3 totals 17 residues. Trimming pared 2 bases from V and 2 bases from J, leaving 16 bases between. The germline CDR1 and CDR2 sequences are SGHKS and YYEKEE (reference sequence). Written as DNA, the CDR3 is TGTGCCAGCAGCTTACGATTAGGAGGGTTCAACACCGGGGAGCTGTTTTTT. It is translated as CASSLRLGGFNTGELFF.

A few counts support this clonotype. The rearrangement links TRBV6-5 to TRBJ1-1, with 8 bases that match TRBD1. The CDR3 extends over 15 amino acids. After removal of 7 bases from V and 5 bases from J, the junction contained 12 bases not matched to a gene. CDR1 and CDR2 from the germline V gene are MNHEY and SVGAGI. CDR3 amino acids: CASTRTGSGVTEAFF. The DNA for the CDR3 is TGTGCCAGCACCAGGACAGGGTCGGGGGTGACTGAAGCTTTCTTT.

The CDR3 loop is CASGPTITGLTYEQYF. The CDR3 DNA follows: TGTGCTAGTGGTCCAACTATAACGGGACTGACCTACGAGCAGTACTTC. The chain carries TRBV12-5 and TRBJ2-7; maybe TRBD2 (6 bases). CDR1 is LGHNT and CDR2 is FRNRAP in the germline V gene. V lost 5 bases to trimming and J lost 2 bases, with 19 bases between them. The CDR3 runs to 16 residues.

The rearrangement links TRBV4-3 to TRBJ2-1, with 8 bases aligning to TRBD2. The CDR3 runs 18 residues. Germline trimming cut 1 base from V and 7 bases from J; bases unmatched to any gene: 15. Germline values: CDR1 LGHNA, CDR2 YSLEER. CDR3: CASSQASLVAGGINEQFF. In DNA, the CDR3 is TGCGCCAGCAGCCAAGCTTCACTTGTGGCGGGAGGTATTAATGAGCAGTTCTTC.

The CDR3, as DNA: TGCGCCAGCAGCCAAGGTATCGAGTCCGAGCAGTACTTC. Encoded protein: CASSQGIESEQYF. The chain couples TRBV4-3 to TRBJ2-7; no definite D call. Deletions cut 1 base from V and 6 bases from J, with 10 bases between. The CDR3 loop spans 13 amino acids. CDR1 LGHNA and CDR2 YSLEER come from the germline V gene.

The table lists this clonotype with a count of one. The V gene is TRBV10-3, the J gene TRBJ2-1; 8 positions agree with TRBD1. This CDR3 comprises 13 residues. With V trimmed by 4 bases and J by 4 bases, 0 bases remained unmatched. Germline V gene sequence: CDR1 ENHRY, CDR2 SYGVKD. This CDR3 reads CAISGTGYNEQFF. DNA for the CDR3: TGTGCCATCAGTGGGACAGGGTACAATGAGCAGTTCTTC.

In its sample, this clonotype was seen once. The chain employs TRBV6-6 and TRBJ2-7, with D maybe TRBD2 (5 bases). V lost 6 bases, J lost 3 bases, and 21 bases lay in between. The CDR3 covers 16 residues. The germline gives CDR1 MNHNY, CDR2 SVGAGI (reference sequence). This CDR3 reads CASSLGGGQIYYEQYF. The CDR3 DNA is TGTGCCAGCAGCCTAGGAGGCGGGCAGATCTACTACGAGCAGTACTTC.

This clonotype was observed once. CDR3 in DNA: TGTGCCAGCAGGACCGGCGGTGATGGCCGGTATGGCTACACCTTC. Translated: CASRTGGDGRYGYTF. The chain links TRBV6-2 or TRBV6-3 to TRBJ1-2; D gene uncertain. Trimming removed 6 bases at V and 5 bases at J, with 19 bases between. Germline V CDR1 and CDR2: MNHEY, SVGEGT. This CDR3 spans 15 amino acids.

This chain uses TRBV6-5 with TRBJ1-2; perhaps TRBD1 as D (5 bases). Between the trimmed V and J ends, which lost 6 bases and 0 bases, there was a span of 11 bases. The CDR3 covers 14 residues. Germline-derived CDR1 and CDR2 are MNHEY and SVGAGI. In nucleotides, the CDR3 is TGTGCCAGCAGGCAAGCAGGGTCTAACTATGGCTACACCTTC. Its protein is CASRQAGSNYGYTF.

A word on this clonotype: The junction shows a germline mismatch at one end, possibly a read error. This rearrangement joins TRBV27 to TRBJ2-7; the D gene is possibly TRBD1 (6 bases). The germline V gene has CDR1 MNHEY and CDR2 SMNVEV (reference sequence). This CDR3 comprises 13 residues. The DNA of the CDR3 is TGTACCAGCAGTTTTCACAGGGCCTACGAGCAGTACTTC. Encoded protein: CTSSFHRAYEQYF.

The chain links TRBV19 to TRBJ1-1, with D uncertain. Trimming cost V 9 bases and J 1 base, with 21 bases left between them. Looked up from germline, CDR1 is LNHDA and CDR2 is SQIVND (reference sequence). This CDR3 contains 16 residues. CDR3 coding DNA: TGTGCCAGCCGGAGCAAGGGTAAAATGGGGAACACTGAAGCTTTCTTT. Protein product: CASRSKGKMGNTEAFF.

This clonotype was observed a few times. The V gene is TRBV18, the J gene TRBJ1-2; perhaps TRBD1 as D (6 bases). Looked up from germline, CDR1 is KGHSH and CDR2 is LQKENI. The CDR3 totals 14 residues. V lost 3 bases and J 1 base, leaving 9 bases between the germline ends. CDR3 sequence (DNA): TGTGCCAGCTCACCTAGACAGGTTAACTATGGCTACACCTTC. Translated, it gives CASSPRQVNYGYTF.

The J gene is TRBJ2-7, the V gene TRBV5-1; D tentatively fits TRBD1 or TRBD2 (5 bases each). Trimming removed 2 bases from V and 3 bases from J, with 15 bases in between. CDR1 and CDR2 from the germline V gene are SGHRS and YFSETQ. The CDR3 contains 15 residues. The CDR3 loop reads CASSFGLGPLYEQYF. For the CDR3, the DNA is TGCGCCAGCAGCTTCGGACTGGGACCTCTCTACGAGCAGTACTTC.

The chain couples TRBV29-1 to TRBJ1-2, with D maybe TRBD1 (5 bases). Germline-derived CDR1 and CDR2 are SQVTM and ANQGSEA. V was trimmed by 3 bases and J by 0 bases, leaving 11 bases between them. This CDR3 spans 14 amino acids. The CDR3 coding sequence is TGCAGCGTTGAGCCAGCAGGGTCTAACTATGGCTACACCTTC. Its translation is CSVEPAGSNYGYTF.

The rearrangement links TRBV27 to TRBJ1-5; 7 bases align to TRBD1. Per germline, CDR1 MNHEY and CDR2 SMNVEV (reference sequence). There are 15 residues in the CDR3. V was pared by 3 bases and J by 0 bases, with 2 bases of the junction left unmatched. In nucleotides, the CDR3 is TGTGCCAGCAGTTTGAGGGGGCTTAGCAATCAGCCCCAGCATTTT. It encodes CASSLRGLSNQPQHF.

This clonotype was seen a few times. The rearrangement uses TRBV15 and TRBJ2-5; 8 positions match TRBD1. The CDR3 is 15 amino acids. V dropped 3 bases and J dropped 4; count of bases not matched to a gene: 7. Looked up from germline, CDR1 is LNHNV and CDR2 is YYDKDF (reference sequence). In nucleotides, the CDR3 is TGTGCCACCAGCAGGACGACAGGGGCTGGAGAGACCCAGTACTTC. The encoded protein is CATSRTTGAGETQYF.

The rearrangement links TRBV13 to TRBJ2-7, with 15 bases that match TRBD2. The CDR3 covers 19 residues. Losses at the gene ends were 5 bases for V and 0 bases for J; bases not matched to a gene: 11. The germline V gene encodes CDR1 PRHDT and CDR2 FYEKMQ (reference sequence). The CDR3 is CASSDTGTSGRQSSYEQYF. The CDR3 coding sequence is TGTGCCAGCAGCGACACCGGGACTAGCGGGAGGCAGAGCTCCTACGAGCAGTACTTC.

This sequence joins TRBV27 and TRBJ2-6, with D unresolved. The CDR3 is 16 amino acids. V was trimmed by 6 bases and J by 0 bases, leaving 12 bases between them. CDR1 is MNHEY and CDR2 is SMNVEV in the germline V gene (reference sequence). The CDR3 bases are TGTGCCAGCAGACCAGCTCCCTCCTCTGGGGCCAACGTCCTGACTTTC. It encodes CASRPAPSSGANVLTF. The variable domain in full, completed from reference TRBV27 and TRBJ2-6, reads EAQVTQNPRYLITVTGKKLTVTCSQNMNHEYMSWYRQDPGLGLRQIYYSMNVEVTDKGDVPEGYKVSRKEKRNFPLILESPSPNQTSLYFCASRPAPSSGANVLTFGAGSRLTVL.

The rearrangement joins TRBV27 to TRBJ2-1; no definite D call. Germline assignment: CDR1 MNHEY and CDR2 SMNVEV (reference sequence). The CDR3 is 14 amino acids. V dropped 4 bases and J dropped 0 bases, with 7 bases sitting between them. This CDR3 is CASSSSVSYNEQFF. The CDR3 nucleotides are TGTGCCAGCAGTTCGAGCGTCTCCTACAATGAGCAGTTCTTC.

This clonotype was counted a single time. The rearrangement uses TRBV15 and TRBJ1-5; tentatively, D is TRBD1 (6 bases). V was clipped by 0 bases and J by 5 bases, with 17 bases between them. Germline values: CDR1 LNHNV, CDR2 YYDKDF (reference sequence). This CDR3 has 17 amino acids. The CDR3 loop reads CATSRDKLTGRYQPQHF. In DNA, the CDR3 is TGTGCCACCAGCAGAGATAAGTTGACAGGCCGCTATCAGCCCCAGCATTTT.

CDR3 loop: CASSYSLTYEQYF. The CDR3 DNA follows: TGTGCCAGCAGTTATTCGTTGACCTACGAGCAGTACTTC. The rearrangement links TRBV6-2 or TRBV6-3 to TRBJ2-7; D ambiguous. The CDR3 has 13 amino acids. The V gene's germline CDR1 is MNHEY and CDR2 SVGEGT. V lost 3 bases, J lost 2 bases, and 8 bases lay in between.